Listed here is a single T cell receptor beta chain. Its specificity is not known. This specimen belongs to a study of T cells after posttransplantation cyclophosphamide. Whole-study findings and limits: TRB overlap between skin or GI tissue T cells and blood was limited.

The germline V gene encodes CDR1 SGHDN and CDR2 FVKESK. The CDR3 totals 13 residues. J was trimmed by 9 bases and V by 3 bases; bases with no gene match: 2. Clones were sequenced by immunoSEQ multiplex PCR, and TCRdb holds only the in-frame ones, with some missing. The profile shows tens of thousands of clones, roughly nine tenths of them singletons. The chain links TRBV14 to TRBJ1-6, with 7 positions matching TRBD1. This clonotype was obtained from a woman aged 50 to 60 in good health and a related stem cell transplant donor. The sample consisted of PBMCs. CDR3 region: CASSQNRGSPLHF. CDR3 sequence (DNA): TGTGCCAGCAGCCAGAACAGGGGTTCACCCCTCCACTTT.